Below are 10 T cell receptor beta chains sequenced from a single sample in a study of blood T cell repertoires in COVID-19. This table comes from immunoSEQ multiplex PCR, and its TCRdb copy is limited to in-frame clones, with some not included. The data show about 440,000 clones, 87% seen once. Sequencing was performed on PBMCs or T cells enriched from blood (not recorded which). The receptors derive from a woman aged 18-30 years with acute COVID-19.

The chain employs TRBV16 and TRBJ2-5; TRBD2 agrees at 10 bases. The ends lost 3 bases at V and 4 bases at J; junction bases unmatched: 11. Germline V gives CDR1 KGHSY, CDR2 FQNENV. This CDR3 has 17 amino acids. The CDR3 coding sequence is TGTGCCAGCAGCCACCTGGCGACTAGCGGGTGGATAGAGACCCAGTACTTC. Translated: CASSHLATSGWIETQYF.

The rearrangement links TRBV2 to TRBJ1-4; D is uncertain. Trimming shortened V by 6 bases and J by 0 bases, and 14 bases separated the two germline ends. The germline V gene has CDR1 SNHLY and CDR2 FYNNEI. The CDR3 contains 16 residues. CDR3 nucleotide sequence: TGTGCCAGCAGCGTAAGATCGAGAGCAACTAATGAAAAACTGTTTTTT. Translation: CASSVRSRATNEKLFF.

The rearrangement joins TRBV9 to TRBJ1-4; 8 nucleotides line up with TRBD1. J gave up 3 bases and V 3 bases, and 10 bases lay outside the gene matches. Germline CDR1 and CDR2: SGDLS and YYNGEE. CDR3 length: 17 amino acids. CDR3 DNA: TGTGCCAGCAGCGATCTCCAGGGGGCATCGGCTAATGAAAAACTGTTTTTT. Translation gives CASSDLQGASANEKLFF.

CDR3 in DNA: TGTGCCAGCAGATCGACAGGGAGAATTTATTCAGGAGCCTACGAGCAGTACTTC. Its translation: CASRSTGRIYSGAYEQYF. V gene TRBV5-6 combines with J gene TRBJ2-7; 7 bases map to TRBD1. V shed 5 bases and J 2 bases; nucleotides not matched to a gene: 19. Germline CDR1 reads SGHDT; CDR2 reads YYEEEE. CDR3 length: 18 residues. The entire variable domain, with the rest obtained from reference TRBV5-6 and TRBJ2-7, is as follows: DAGVTQSPTHLIKTRGQQVTLRCSPKSGHDTVSWYQQALGQGPQFIFQYYEEEERQRGNFPDRFSGHQFPNYSSELNVNALLLGDSALYLCASRSTGRIYSGAYEQYFGPGTRLTVT.

The chain is built from TRBV27 and TRBJ2-7, with 11 positions matching TRBD2. Germline CDR1 is MNHEY and CDR2 is SMNVEV (reference sequence). This CDR3 is built from 14 residues. V shed 11 bases and J 7 bases; nucleotides not matched to a gene: 13. The CDR3 reads CAGGVTSGSWEQYF. The DNA of the CDR3 is TGTGCCGGGGGGGTAACTAGCGGGAGCTGGGAGCAGTACTTC.

The sample holds a few counts of this clone. The gene calls are TRBV4-1 and TRBJ2-7; no clear D. Germline CDR1 and CDR2: MGHRA and YSYEKL. V lost 0 bases to trimming and J lost 5 bases, with 11 bases between them. The CDR3 consists of 14 residues. CDR3 amino acids: CASSQEVSTNEQYF. The CDR3 nucleotides are TGCGCCAGCAGCCAAGAGGTTTCGACAAACGAGCAGTACTTC.

CDR3 DNA sequence: TGTGCCAGCAGCTTGGGGCAGGGGGCGATCCACACTGAAGCTTTCTTT. Translating gives CASSLGQGAIHTEAFF. The chain uses TRBV5-4 and TRBJ1-1; 8 nucleotides agree with TRBD1. This CDR3 is 16 amino acids long. The V gene end was trimmed by 0 bases and the J gene end by 3 bases; junction bases not matched to a gene: 7. CDR1 is SGHNT, CDR2 YYREEE, per germline (reference sequence).

V is TRBV7-9 and J is TRBJ2-5; D may be TRBD2 (5 bases). Trimming removed 4 bases from V and 1 base from J, with 7 bases in between. This CDR3 is 13 amino acids long. Germline CDR1 is SEHNR and CDR2 is FQNEAQ (reference sequence). The CDR3 region is CASSSGVQETQYF. As DNA, the CDR3 is TGTGCCAGCAGCTCCGGGGTCCAAGAGACCCAGTACTTC.

V gene TRBV9 combines with J gene TRBJ1-2, with D maybe TRBD1 (5 bases). This CDR3 spans 16 amino acids. Trimming took off 4 bases at V and 4 bases at J, with 20 bases between the two ends. CDR1 SGDLS and CDR2 YYNGEE come from the germline V gene. Written as DNA, the CDR3 is TGTGCCAGCAGCCCCGGGGACTTACCGGGAACCTATGGCTACACCTTC. It is translated as CASSPGDLPGTYGYTF.

V is TRBV7-2 and J is TRBJ1-3, with TRBD1 matching over 9 bases. This CDR3 is built from 15 residues. Germline trimming cut 6 bases from V and 0 bases from J; bases unmatched to any gene: 3. Germline V lookup: CDR1 SGHTA, CDR2 FQGNSA. The CDR3 protein is CASSDRGSSGNTIYF. Here the CDR3 DNA reads TGTGCCAGCAGTGACAGGGGGTCCTCTGGAAACACCATATATTTT.